The clone carrying this T cell receptor (beta chain) has only a few counts. No antigen is known for it. This record comes from a study of blood T cells in healthy people across ages. Points from the study as a whole: While age rose, TCR beta diversity per million T cells dropped in a roughly linear way. Naive T cell percentage showed a strong correlation with TCR beta diversity.

Germline V CDR1 and CDR2: MDHEN, SYDVKM. Trimming pared 1 base from V and 7 bases from J, leaving 17 bases between. The CDR3 extends over 17 amino acids. A second PCR, run for roughly 7 to 12 cycles, used a sample-barcoded 5' primer plus a J-beta primer mix. Through a template-switch adaptor with 12 random nucleotides, each cDNA molecule received a tag. CDR3-containing paired-end reads numbered at least 2.5 million in each sample. TCRdb fed the 5' RACE reads into MiXCR, producing one record per CDR3 protein. The table has some 1.5 million distinct CDR3 sequences, roughly 27% seen once; the top ten hold 7.7%.

This TCR was recovered from a woman aged 25-40 years in good health. The chain couples TRBV28 to TRBJ1-6; tentative D call: TRBD1 (5 bases). Sequencing was performed on blood. The CDR3 loop reads CASSLYLGGSDNSPLHF. CDR3 DNA: TGTGCCAGCAGTTTATACCTCGGGGGGAGTGACAATTCACCCCTCCACTTT. The variable domain in full, with the rest retrieved from reference TRBV28 and TRBJ1-6, is DVKVTQSSRYLVKRTGEKVFLECVQDMDHENMFWYRQDPGLGLRLIYFSYDVKMKEKGDIPEGYSVSREKKERFSLILESASTNQTSMYLCASSLYLGGSDNSPLHFGNGTRLTVT.